This T cell receptor (beta chain) was observed in a study of blood T cell repertoires in COVID-19. In the study's own analysis: Amplification from reference gene primers served as the basis for estimated nucleated cell counts. Repertoires were generated with immunoSEQ multiplex PCR, while TCRdb's copy carries only in-frame clones and drops some. The V and J calls and clone size were taken over from that table, and D and trimming were inferred from the DNA. The sample has approximately 200,000 clones, 80% to 90% seen once. This clonotype was sampled from a woman in her thirties who had been exposed to COVID-19. Material: PBMCs or T cells enriched from blood (not recorded which).

The CDR3 is CASSPGTGTGNHYGYTF. CDR3 coding DNA: TGTGCCAGCAGTCCCGGGACAGGGACAGGTAACCACTATGGCTACACCTTC. This sequence joins TRBV5-5 and TRBJ1-2; 9 nucleotides agree with TRBD1. This CDR3 spans 17 amino acids. V shed 5 bases and J 3 bases; nucleotides not matched to a gene: 14. Germline lookup yields CDR1 SGHKS and CDR2 YYEKEE (reference sequence).